The 6 T cell receptor beta chains below come from one sample, sequenced in a study of cytomegalovirus exposure and HLA in healthy donors. 60 Vbeta and 13 Jbeta primers were used in PCR. The method was immunoSEQ multiplex PCR; TCRdb's version includes in-frame clones alone and lacks a portion of them. The sample records more than 150,000 clones, about 77% being singletons. Sequenced: PBMCs. Receptors were obtained from a woman in her thirties in good health and CMV-seropositive.

The J gene is TRBJ2-1, the V gene TRBV28, with D tentatively TRBD1 (6 bases). The CDR3 runs to 17 residues. V was pared by 8 bases and J by 0 bases, with 20 bases between. Per germline, CDR1 MDHEN and CDR2 SYDVKM. The CDR3 DNA reads TGTGCCAGCCTATTCAGGGGTGCGCTTCCCTCCTACAATGAGCAGTTCTTC. It is translated as CASLFRGALPSYNEQFF.

The CDR3 coding sequence is TGTGCCAGCAGTCAGGGGGCCGGAAACACCATATATTTT. This encodes CASSQGAGNTIYF. The V and J genes are TRBV4-2 and TRBJ1-3; 8 nucleotides match TRBD1. The V segment lost 6 bases and the J segment 4 bases; nucleotides outside the gene matches: 2. Per the germline V gene, CDR1 is LGHNA and CDR2 is YNFKEQ. The CDR3 runs 13 residues.

This sequence joins TRBV6-5 and TRBJ2-7; tentatively, D is TRBD2 (5 bases). Germline V lookup: CDR1 MNHEY, CDR2 SVGAGI. V was clipped by 0 bases and J by 4 bases, with 13 bases between them. The CDR3 is 15 residues long. CDR3 in amino acids: CASSYSRGSGYEQYF. The DNA for the CDR3 is TGTGCCAGCAGTTACTCGAGAGGGTCGGGGTACGAGCAGTACTTC.

This clone was recorded once. The CDR3 here is CASSLAWGANPGDIQYF. The CDR3 DNA follows: TGTGCCAGCAGCTTAGCGTGGGGCGCGAACCCAGGGGACATTCAGTACTTC. The chain combines TRBV7-8 with TRBJ2-4; D might be TRBD1 (6 bases). Germline values: CDR1 SGHVS, CDR2 FQNEAQ. Trimming left V 0 bases short and J 8 bases short, with 20 bases between. This CDR3 is built from 17 residues.

V is TRBV19 and J is TRBJ2-2; D unresolved. The CDR3 spans 12 residues. With 6 bases removed from V and 7 bases from J, the gap between germline ends came to 9 bases. Germline V gives CDR1 LNHDA, CDR2 SQIVND (reference sequence). This chain's CDR3 is CASSPHDGELFF. The CDR3 region has the DNA TGTGCCAGTAGCCCACATGACGGGGAGCTGTTTTTT. The full variable domain, with the rest looked up from reference TRBV19 and TRBJ2-2, is DGGITQSPKYLFRKEGQNVTLSCEQNLNHDAMYWYRQDPGQGLRLIYYSQIVNDFQKGDIAEGYSVSREKKESFPLTVTSAQKNPTAFYLCASSPHDGELFFGEGSRLTVL.

This chain joins TRBV5-6 and TRBJ2-7; D might be TRBD1 (6 bases). Trimming took off 1 base at V and 1 base at J, with 9 bases between the two ends. The CDR3 runs to 14 residues. Germline loops: CDR1 SGHDT, CDR2 YYEEEE. In nucleotides, the CDR3 is TGTGCCAGCAGCTTGACAGGGATATCCTACGAGCAGTACTTC. This translates into CASSLTGISYEQYF.